Below, one TCR beta chain is given with its context. Its antigen remains unknown. This sample is part of a study of shared clonotypes between healthy human individuals. Whole-study context: Researchers assigned three CD4 naive, three CD4 memory, two CD8 naive and one CD8 memory plate to each donor.

The CDR3 consists of 18 residues. V was clipped by 5 bases and J by 4 bases; unmatched bases: 9. The germline V gene has CDR1 SEHNR and CDR2 FQNEAQ (reference sequence). Study-wide points: Only a few donors were included, so the genetic and exposure-history diversity represented was limited.

Naive CD8 cells, CD45RO-negative and positively selected for CCR7, excluded terminally differentiated effector memory CD45RA+ cells. Deep was the level at which the assay was run. The genomic DNA of each subset was split evenly across several immunoSEQ plates. Sequencing used immunoSEQ multiplex PCR; TCRdb keeps in-frame clones, though not all of them. The sample has 1.5 million to 2.5 million clones; about 95% are singletons. The sequence was obtained from a man aged 18 to 30 in good health. Source material: naive CD8+ T cells sorted from blood. The chain carries TRBV7-9 and TRBJ2-1, with 15 bases identical to TRBD2. The DNA for the CDR3 is TGTGCCAGCAGCCAGGGACTAGCGGGAGGAGGGAATTACAATGAGCAGTTCTTC. It encodes CASSQGLAGGGNYNEQFF.